This T cell receptor (beta chain) was recovered during a study of PD-L1 blockade in urothelial cancer. Study-wide background: Analyses were performed on blood at 3 weeks after treatment start (the second dose) and at 6 weeks.

Time point: pretreatment peripheral blood. Study observations and caveats: Pretreatment clonality of the blood TCR repertoire below the median was predictive of superior survival. Enhanced expansion of tumor-associated blood clones at 3 weeks characterized durable-benefit patients.

The CDR3 runs to 12 residues. V was cut by 7 bases and J by 4 bases, with 10 bases left in between. In germline, CDR1 is SNHLY, CDR2 FYNNEI. Every PCR was spiked with synthetic TCR analog templates. Using immunoSEQ multiplex PCR, the repertoire was profiled, and TCRdb retains in-frame clones only, with some absent. The repertoire holds about 74,000 clones, with 90% as singletons. This clone has just a few counts. Its antigen is undetermined. This material consisted of PBMCs, taken around atezolizumab (anti-PD-L1) treatment. The clonotype comes from a man between 70 and 80 years old with urothelial cancer. The V gene is TRBV2, the J gene TRBJ1-2, with a tentative D call TRBD1 (6 bases). CDR3 sequence (DNA): TGTGCCAGCAATCGGGACACCTATGGCTACACCTTC. The encoded protein is CASNRDTYGYTF.